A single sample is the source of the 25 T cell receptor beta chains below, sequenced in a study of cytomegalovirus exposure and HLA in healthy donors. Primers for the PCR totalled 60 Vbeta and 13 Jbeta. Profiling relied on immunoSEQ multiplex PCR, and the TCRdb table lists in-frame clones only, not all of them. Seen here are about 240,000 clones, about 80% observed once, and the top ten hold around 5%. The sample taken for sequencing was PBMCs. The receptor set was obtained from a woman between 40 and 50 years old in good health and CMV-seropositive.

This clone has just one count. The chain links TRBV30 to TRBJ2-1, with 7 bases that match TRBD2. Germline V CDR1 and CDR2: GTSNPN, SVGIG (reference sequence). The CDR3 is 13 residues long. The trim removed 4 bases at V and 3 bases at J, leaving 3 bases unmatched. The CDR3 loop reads CAWTSGVYNEQFF. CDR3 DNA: TGTGCCTGGACTAGCGGAGTCTACAATGAGCAGTTCTTC.

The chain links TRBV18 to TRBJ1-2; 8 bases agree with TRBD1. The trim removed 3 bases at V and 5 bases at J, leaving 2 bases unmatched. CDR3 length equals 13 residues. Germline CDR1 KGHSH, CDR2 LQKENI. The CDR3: CASSPDRAYGYTF. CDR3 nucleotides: TGTGCCAGCTCACCGGACAGGGCTTATGGCTACACCTTC.

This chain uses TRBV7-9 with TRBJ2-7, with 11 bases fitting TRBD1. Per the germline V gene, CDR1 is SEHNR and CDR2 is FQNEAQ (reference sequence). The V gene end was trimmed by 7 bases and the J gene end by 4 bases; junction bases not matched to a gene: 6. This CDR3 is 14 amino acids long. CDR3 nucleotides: TGTGCCAGCACCTCGGGACAGGGGGTTTACGAGCAGTACTTC. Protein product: CASTSGQGVYEQYF.

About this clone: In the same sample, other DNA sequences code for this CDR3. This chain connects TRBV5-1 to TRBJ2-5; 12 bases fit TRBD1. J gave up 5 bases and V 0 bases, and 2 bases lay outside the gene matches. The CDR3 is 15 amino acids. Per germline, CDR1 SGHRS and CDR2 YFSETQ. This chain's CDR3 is CASSLAGTGGETQYF. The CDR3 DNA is TGCGCCAGCAGCTTGGCTGGGACAGGGGGCGAGACCCAGTACTTC.

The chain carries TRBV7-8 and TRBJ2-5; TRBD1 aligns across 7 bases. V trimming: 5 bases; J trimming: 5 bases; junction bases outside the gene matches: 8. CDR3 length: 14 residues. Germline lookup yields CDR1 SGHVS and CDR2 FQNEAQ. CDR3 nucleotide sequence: TGTGCCAGCAGCACCCGACAGGGACGGGAGACCCAGTACTTC. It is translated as CASSTRQGRETQYF.

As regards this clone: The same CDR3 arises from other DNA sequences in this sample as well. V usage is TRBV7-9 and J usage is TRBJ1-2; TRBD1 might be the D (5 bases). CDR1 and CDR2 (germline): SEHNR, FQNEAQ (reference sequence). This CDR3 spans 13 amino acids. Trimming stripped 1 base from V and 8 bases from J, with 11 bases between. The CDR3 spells CASSLGGGYGYTF. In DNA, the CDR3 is TGTGCCAGCAGCTTAGGGGGGGGGTACGGCTACACCTTC.

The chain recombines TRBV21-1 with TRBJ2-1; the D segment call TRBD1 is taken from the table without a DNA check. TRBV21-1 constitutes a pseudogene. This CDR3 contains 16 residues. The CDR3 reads CASSKKGTSSYNEQFF. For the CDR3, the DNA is TGTGCCAGCAGCAAAAAAGGGACAAGCTCCTACAATGAGCAGTTCTTC.

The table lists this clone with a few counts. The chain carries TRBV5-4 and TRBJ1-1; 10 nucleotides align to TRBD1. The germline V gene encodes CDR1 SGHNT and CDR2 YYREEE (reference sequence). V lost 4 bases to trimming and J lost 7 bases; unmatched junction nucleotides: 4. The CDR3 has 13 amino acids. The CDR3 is CASSDRGRVEAFF. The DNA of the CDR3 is TGTGCCAGCAGCGACAGGGGGCGGGTTGAAGCTTTCTTT.

The CDR3 region is CASTGSQGAANEQFF. CDR3 in DNA: TGTGCCAGCACGGGGAGTCAGGGGGCGGCGAATGAGCAGTTCTTC. The chain links TRBV2 to TRBJ2-1, with TRBD1 matching 8 bases. Germline CDR1 is SNHLY and CDR2 is FYNNEI. Trimming at V came to 7 bases and at J to 7 bases, leaving 12 bases not matched to a gene. The CDR3 sequence is 15 residues long.

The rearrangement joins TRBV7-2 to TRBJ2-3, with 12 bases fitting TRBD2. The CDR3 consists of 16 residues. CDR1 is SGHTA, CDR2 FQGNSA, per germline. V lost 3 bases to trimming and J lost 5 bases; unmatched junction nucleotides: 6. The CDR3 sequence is CASSLGLAGGLDTQYF. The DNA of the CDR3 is TGTGCCAGCAGCTTGGGTCTAGCGGGAGGGCTAGATACGCAGTATTTT.

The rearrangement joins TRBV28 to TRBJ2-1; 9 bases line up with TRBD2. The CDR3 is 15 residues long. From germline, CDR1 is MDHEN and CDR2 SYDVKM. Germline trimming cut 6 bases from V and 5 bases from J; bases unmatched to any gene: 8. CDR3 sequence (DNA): TGTGCCAGCAGGATGGCTAGCGGGATCCACAATGAGCAGTTCTTC. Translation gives CASRMASGIHNEQFF.

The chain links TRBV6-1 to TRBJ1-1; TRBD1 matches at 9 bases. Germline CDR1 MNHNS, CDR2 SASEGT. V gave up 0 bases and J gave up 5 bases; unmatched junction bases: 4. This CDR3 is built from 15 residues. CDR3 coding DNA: TGTGCCAGCAGTGAAGCAGGGACAGGGAGAACTGAAGCTTTCTTT. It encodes CASSEAGTGRTEAFF.

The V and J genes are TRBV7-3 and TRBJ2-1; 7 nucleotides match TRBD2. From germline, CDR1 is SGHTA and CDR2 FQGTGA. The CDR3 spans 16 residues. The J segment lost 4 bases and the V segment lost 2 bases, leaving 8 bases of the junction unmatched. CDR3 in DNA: TGTGCCAGCAGCTTACAAGGGACTACACCGTACAATGAGCAGTTCTTC. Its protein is CASSLQGTTPYNEQFF. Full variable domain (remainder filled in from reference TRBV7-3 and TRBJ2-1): GAGVSQTPSNKVTEKGKYVELRCDPISGHTALYWYRQSLGQGPEFLIYFQGTGAADDSGLPNDRFFAVRPEGSVSTLKIQRTERGDSAVYLCASSLQGTTPYNEQFFGPGTRLTVL.

The CDR3 sequence is CASSSISNQPQHF. As DNA, the CDR3 is TGTGCCAGCAGTTCAATTTCAAATCAGCCCCAGCATTTT. J is TRBJ1-5 and V is TRBV6-1; no clear D gene. The V and J ends lost 5 bases and 4 bases respectively, with 9 bases between them. Germline V gene lookup returns CDR1 MNHNS and CDR2 SASEGT. The CDR3 length is 13 residues.

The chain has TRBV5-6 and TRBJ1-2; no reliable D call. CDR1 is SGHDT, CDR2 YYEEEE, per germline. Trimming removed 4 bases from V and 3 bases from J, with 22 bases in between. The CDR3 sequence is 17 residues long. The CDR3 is CASSGLLWKGRDYGYTF. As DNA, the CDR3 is TGTGCCAGCAGCGGTCTACTGTGGAAAGGCCGGGACTATGGCTACACCTTC.

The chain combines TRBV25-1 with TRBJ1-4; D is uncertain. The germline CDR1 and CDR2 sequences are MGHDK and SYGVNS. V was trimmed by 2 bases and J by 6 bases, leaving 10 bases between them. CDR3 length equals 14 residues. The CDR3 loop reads CASSEGQLDEKLFF. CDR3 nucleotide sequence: TGTGCCAGCAGTGAAGGGCAGCTGGATGAAAAACTGTTTTTT.

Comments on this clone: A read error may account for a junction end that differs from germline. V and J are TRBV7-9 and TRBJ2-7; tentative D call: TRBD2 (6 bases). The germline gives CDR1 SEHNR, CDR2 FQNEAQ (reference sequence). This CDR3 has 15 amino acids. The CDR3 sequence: CSSSFGSGGVYEQYF. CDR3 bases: TGTTCCAGCAGCTTCGGTAGCGGAGGGGTCTACGAGCAGTACTTC. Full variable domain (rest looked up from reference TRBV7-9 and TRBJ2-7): DTGVSQNPRHKITKRGQNVTFRCDPISEHNRLYWYRQTLGQGPEFLTYFQNEAQLEKSRLLSDRFSAERPKGSFSTLEIQRTEQGDSAMYLCSSSFGSGGVYEQYFGPGTRLTVT.

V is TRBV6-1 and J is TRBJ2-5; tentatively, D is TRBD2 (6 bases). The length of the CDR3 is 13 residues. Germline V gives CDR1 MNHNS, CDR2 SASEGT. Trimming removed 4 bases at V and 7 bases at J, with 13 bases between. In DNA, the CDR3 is TGTGCCAGCAGTGGCGGGGAGGTGGGGACCCAGTACTTC. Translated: CASSGGEVGTQYF.

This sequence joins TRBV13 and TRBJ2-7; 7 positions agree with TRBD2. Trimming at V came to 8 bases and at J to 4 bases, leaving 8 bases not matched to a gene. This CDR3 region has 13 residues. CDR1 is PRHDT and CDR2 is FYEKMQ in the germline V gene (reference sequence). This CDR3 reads CASAAGVRYEQYF. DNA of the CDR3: TGTGCCAGCGCCGCGGGGGTCCGGTACGAGCAGTACTTC.

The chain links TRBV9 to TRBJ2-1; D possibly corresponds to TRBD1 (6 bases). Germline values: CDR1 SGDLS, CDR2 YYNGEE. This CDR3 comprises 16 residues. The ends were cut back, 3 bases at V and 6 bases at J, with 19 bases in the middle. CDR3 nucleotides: TGTGCCAGCAGCGGTGTCGACAGGCCTGGGGGCAATGAGCAGTTCTTC. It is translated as CASSGVDRPGGNEQFF.

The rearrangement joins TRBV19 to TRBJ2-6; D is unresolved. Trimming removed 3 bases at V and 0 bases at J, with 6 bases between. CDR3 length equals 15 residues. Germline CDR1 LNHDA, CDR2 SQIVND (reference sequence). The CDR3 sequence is CASSILSSGANVLTF. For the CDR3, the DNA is TGTGCCAGTAGTATCCTGAGCTCTGGGGCCAACGTCCTGACTTTC. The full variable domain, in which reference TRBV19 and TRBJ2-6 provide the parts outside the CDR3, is DGGITQSPKYLFRKEGQNVTLSCEQNLNHDAMYWYRQDPGQGLRLIYYSQIVNDFQKGDIAEGYSVSREKKESFPLTVTSAQKNPTAFYLCASSILSSGANVLTFGAGSRLTVL.

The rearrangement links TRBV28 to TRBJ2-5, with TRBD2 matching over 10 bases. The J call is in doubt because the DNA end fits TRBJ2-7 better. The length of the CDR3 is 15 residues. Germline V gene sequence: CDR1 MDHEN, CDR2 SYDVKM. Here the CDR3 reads CASSLASGSYDEQYF. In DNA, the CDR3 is TGTGCCAGCAGTTTAGCTAGCGGGAGCTACGACGAGCAGTACTTC.

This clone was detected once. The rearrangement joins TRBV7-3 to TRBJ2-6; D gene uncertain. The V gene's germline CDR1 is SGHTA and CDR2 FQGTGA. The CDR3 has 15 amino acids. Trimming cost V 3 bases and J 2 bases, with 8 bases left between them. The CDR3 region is CASSFPVAGANVLTF. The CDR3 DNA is TGTGCCAGCAGCTTTCCGGTAGCTGGGGCCAACGTCCTGACTTTC. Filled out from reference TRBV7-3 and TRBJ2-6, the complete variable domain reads GAGVSQTPSNKVTEKGKYVELRCDPISGHTALYWYRQSLGQGPEFLIYFQGTGAADDSGLPNDRFFAVRPEGSVSTLKIQRTERGDSAVYLCASSFPVAGANVLTFGAGSRLTVL.

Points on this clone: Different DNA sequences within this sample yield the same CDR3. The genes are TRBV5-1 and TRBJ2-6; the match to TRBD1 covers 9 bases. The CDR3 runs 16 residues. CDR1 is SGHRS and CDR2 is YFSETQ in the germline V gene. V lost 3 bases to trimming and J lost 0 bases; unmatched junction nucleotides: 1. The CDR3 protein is CASSSGQGSGANVLTF. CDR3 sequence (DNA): TGCGCCAGCAGCTCGGGACAGGGCTCTGGGGCCAACGTCCTGACTTTC.

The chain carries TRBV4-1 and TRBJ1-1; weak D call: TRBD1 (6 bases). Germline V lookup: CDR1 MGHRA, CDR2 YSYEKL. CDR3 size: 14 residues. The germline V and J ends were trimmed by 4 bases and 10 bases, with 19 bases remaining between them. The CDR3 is CASSLNRDSGGAFF. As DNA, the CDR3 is TGCGCCAGCAGCCTTAACAGGGATAGCGGGGGAGCTTTCTTT.